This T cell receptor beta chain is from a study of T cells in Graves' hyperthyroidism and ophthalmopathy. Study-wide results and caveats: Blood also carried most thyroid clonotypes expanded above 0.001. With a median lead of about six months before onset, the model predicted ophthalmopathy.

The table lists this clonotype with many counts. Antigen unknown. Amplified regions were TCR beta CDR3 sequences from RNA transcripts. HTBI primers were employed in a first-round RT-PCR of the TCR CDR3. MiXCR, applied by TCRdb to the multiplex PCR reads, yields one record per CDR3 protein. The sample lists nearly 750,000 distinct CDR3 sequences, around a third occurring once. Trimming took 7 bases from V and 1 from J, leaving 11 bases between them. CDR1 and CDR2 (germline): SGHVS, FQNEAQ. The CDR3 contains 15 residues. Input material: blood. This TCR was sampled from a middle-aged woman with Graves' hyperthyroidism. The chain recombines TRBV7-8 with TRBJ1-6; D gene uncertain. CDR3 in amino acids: CASKVERSYNSPLHF. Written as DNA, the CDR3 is TGTGCCAGCAAAGTAGAAAGGTCCTATAATTCACCCCTCCACTTT. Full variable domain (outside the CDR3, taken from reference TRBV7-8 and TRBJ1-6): GAGVSQSPRYKVAKRGQDVALRCDPISGHVSLFWYQQALGQGPEFLTYFQNEAQLDKSGLPSDRFFAERPEGSVSTLKIQRTQQEDSAVYLCASKVERSYNSPLHFGNGTRLTVT.